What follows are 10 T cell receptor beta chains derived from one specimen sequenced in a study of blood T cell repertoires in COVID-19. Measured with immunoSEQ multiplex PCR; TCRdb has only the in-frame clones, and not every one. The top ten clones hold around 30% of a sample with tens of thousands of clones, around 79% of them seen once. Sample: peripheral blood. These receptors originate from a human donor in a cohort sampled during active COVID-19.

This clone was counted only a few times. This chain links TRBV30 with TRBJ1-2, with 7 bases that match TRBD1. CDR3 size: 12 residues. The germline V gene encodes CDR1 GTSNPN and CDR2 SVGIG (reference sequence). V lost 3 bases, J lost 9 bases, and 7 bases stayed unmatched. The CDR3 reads CAWRRGGESYTF. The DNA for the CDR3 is TGTGCCTGGAGGAGAGGGGGCGAAAGCTACACCTTC. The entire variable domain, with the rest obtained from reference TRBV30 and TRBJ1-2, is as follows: SQTIHQWPATLVQPVGSPLSLECTVEGTSNPNLYWYRQAAGRGLQLLFYSVGIGQISSEVPQNLSASRPQDRQFILSSKKLLLSDSGFYLCAWRRGGESYTFGSGTRLTVV.

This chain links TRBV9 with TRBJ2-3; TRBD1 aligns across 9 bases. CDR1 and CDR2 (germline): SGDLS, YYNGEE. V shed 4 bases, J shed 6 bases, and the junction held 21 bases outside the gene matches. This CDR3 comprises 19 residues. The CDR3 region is CASSLHRITGGSMADTQYF. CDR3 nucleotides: TGTGCCAGCAGCCTACACCGTATCACAGGGGGCTCTATGGCTGATACGCAGTATTTT.

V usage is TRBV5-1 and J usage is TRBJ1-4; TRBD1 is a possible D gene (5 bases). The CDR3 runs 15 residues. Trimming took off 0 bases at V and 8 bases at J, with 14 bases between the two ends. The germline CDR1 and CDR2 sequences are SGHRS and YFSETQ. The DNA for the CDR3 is TGCGCCAGCAGCTTGGTGCCTCGCTCAGGGGAAAAACTGTTTTTT. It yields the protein CASSLVPRSGEKLFF.

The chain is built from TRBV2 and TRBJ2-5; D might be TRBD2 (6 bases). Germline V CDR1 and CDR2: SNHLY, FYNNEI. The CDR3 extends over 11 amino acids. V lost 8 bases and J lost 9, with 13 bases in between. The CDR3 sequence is CASGAGGPQYF. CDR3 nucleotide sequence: TGTGCCAGCGGGGCCGGAGGGCCCCAGTACTTC. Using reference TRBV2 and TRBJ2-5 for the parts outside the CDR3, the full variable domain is EPEVTQTPSHQVTQMGQEVILRCVPISNHLYFYWYRQILGQKVEFLVSFYNNEISEKSEIFDDQFSVERPDGSNFTLKIRSTKLEDSAMYFCASGAGGPQYFGPGTRLLVL.

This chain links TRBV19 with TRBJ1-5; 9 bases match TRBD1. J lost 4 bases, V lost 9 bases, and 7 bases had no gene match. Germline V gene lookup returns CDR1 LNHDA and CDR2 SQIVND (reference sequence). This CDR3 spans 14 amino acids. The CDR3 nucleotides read TGTGCCAGCAAGACGGGACAGGGAAATCAGCCCCAGCATTTT. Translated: CASKTGQGNQPQHF.

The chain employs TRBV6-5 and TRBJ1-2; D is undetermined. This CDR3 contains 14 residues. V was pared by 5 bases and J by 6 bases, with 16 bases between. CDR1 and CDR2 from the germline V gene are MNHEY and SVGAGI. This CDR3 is CASSPQHLRDGYTF. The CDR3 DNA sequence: TGTGCCAGCAGTCCCCAACATCTTCGGGATGGCTACACCTTC.

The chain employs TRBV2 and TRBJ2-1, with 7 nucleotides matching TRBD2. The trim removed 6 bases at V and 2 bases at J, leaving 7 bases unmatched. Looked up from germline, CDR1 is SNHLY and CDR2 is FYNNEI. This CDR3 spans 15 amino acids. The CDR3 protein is CASRERGNPYNEQFF. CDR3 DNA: TGTGCCAGCAGGGAGCGGGGAAACCCCTACAATGAGCAGTTCTTC.

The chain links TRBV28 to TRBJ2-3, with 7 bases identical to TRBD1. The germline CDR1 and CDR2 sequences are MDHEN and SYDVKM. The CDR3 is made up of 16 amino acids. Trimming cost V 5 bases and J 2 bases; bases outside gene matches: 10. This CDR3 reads CASSPAGGGVTDTQYF. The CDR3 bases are TGTGCCAGCAGTCCCGCAGGGGGTGGTGTCACAGATACGCAGTATTTT.

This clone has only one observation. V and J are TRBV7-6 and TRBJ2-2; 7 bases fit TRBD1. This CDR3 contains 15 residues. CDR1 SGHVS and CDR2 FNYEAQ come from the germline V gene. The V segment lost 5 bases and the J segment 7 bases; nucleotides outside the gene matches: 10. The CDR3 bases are TGTGCCAGCAGCCAGGGGGTGAGGGGGATCGGGGAGCTGTTTTTT. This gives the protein CASSQGVRGIGELFF.

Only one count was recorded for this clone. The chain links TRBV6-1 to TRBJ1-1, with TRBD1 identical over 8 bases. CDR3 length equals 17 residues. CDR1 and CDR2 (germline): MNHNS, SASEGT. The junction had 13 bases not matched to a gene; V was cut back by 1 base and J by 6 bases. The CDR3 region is CASSEGQGAPNGPEAFF. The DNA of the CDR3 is TGTGCCAGCAGTGAAGGGCAGGGGGCGCCGAACGGACCTGAAGCTTTCTTT.